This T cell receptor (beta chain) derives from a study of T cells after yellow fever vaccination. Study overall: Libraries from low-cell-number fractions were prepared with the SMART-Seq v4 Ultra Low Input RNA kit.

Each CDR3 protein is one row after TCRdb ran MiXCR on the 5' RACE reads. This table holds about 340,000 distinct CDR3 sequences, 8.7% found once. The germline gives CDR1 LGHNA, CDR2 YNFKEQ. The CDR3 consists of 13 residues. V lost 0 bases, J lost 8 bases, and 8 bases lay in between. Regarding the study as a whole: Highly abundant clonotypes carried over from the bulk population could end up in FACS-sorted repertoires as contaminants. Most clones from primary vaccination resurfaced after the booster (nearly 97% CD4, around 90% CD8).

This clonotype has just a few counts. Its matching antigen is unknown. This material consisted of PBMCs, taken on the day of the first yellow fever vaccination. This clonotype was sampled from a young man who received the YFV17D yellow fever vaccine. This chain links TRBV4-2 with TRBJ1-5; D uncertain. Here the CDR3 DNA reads TGTGCCAGCAGCCAAGAGGGCCCGGAGCCCCAGCATTTT. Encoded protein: CASSQEGPEPQHF.